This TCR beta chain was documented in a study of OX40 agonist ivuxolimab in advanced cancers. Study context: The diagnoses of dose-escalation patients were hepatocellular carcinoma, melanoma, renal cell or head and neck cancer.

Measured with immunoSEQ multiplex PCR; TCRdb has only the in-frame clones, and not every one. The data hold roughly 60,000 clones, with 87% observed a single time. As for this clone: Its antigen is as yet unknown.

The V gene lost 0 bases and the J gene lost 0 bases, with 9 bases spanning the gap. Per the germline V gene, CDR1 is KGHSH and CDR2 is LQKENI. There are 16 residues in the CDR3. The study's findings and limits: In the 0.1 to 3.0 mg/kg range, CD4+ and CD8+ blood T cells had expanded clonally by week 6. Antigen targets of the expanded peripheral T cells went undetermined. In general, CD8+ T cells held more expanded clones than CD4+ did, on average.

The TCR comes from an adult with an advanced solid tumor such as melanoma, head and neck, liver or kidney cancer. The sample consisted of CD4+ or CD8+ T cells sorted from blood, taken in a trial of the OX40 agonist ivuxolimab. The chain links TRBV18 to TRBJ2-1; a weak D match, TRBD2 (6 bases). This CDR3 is CASSPPGGSSYNEQFF. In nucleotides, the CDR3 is TGTGCCAGCTCACCACCGGGGGGTAGCTCCTACAATGAGCAGTTCTTC.